This T cell receptor (beta chain) stems from a study of CD8 T cells in Susac syndrome. Comments on this clonotype: Its target is unknown.

The CDR3 runs 16 residues. The ends were cut back, 10 bases at V and 1 base at J, with 21 bases in the middle. Per the germline V gene, CDR1 is SNHLY and CDR2 is FYNNEI. Negative isolation was applied to CD8+ and CD4+ T cells, and FACS enrichment was applied to TEMRA cells. An input of roughly 0.5 to 1 ug of RNA was subjected to reverse transcription using random hexamers. One entry per CDR3 protein, called by TCRdb with MiXCR from the immunoSEQ multiplex PCR reads. The table has approximately 150,000 distinct CDR3 sequences, 93% seen once. Study-wide results and caveats: The study conceded that its TCR sequencing and HLA analysis involved relatively few individuals.

The sequencing sample was made of CD4+ T cells from PBMCs. The source is a human donor with multiple sclerosis. The V and J genes are TRBV2 and TRBJ2-3; unclear D gene. The CDR3 region is CATEHKRIFRTDTQYF. The CDR3 DNA follows: TGTGCCACCGAACACAAACGAATATTCCGCACAGATACGCAGTATTTT.